The 9 T cell receptor beta chains below come from one sample, sequenced in a study of Tregs in tolerant kidney transplant recipients. Measured with immunoSEQ multiplex PCR; TCRdb has only the in-frame clones, and not every one. The data contain some 240,000 clones, more than 65% of them singletons. Sequenced sample: CD4+ T cells from blood. The receptors were gathered from a human donor in good health.

The rearrangement joins TRBV10-1 to TRBJ2-1; D is perhaps TRBD2 (6 bases). The CDR3 loop spans 16 amino acids. Trimming removed 2 bases at V and 5 bases at J, with 16 bases between. Looked up from germline, CDR1 is WNHNN and CDR2 is SYGVQD (reference sequence). This CDR3 reads CASSEGAGTAHNEQFF. Written as DNA, the CDR3 is TGCGCCAGCAGTGAGGGGGCCGGGACTGCCCACAATGAGCAGTTCTTC.

This sequence joins TRBV6-1 and TRBJ1-5, with D maybe TRBD1 (5 bases). V was pared by 2 bases and J by 7 bases, with 12 bases between. The germline V gene encodes CDR1 MNHNS and CDR2 SASEGT. This CDR3 comprises 14 residues. The CDR3 loop is CASSEMGGEQPQHF. CDR3 nucleotide sequence: TGTGCCAGCAGTGAAATGGGGGGAGAACAGCCCCAGCATTTT.

V and J are TRBV29-1 and TRBJ2-1; 7 nucleotides align to TRBD1. CDR1 is SQVTM and CDR2 is ANQGSEA in the germline V gene. J was trimmed by 7 bases and V by 4 bases; bases with no gene match: 7. CDR3 size: 13 residues. The CDR3 DNA reads as TGCAGCGTTGTTCGGGACAGAGAAAATGAGCAGTTCTTC. Protein: CSVVRDRENEQFF.

This chain joins TRBV30 and TRBJ1-1; 7 bases fit TRBD1. J gave up 2 bases and V 5 bases, and 5 bases lay outside the gene matches. Germline loops: CDR1 GTSNPN, CDR2 SVGIG (reference sequence). There are 13 residues in the CDR3. CDR3 nucleotide sequence: TGTGCCTGGGCCGGACAGGATAACACTGAAGCTTTCTTT. This encodes CAWAGQDNTEAFF.

The gene calls are TRBV5-5 and TRBJ1-2, with D maybe TRBD1 (6 bases). The V gene lost 0 bases and the J gene lost 4 bases, with 10 bases spanning the gap. Germline loops: CDR1 SGHKS, CDR2 YYEKEE (reference sequence). The CDR3 contains 14 residues. Here the CDR3 reads CASSLEGVTYGYTF. CDR3 sequence (DNA): TGTGCCAGCAGCTTGGAGGGGGTAACCTATGGCTACACCTTC.

The chain carries TRBV19 and TRBJ1-4; D is possibly TRBD1 (5 bases). The CDR3 totals 13 residues. In germline, CDR1 is LNHDA, CDR2 SQIVND (reference sequence). Trimming left V 5 bases short and J 8 bases short, with 12 bases between. The CDR3 coding sequence is TGTGCCAGTAGTGAGAGGGACGTCGAAAAACTGTTTTTT. It encodes CASSERDVEKLFF.

The CDR3 region has the DNA TGTGCCACCAGCAGAGATTTTGAGCCCGGGGAGCTGTTTTTT. Its protein is CATSRDFEPGELFF. The chain couples TRBV15 to TRBJ2-2, with no clear D. Trimming stripped 0 bases from V and 6 bases from J, with 8 bases between. Germline CDR1 is LNHNV and CDR2 is YYDKDF (reference sequence). This CDR3 is 14 amino acids long.

The chain uses TRBV6-6 and TRBJ2-5, with 11 bases identical to TRBD2. The CDR3 has 15 residues. The trim removed 8 bases at V and 3 bases at J, leaving 8 bases unmatched. CDR1 is MNHNY and CDR2 is SVGAGI in the germline V gene (reference sequence). The CDR3 protein is CASGPPLAGEETQYF. In DNA form, the CDR3 reads TGTGCCAGCGGACCACCACTAGCGGGGGAAGAGACCCAGTACTTC.

The V and J genes are TRBV5-1 and TRBJ2-3; TRBD2 aligns across 15 bases. V lost 4 bases, J lost 5 bases, and 11 bases stayed unmatched. Per germline, CDR1 SGHRS and CDR2 YFSETQ. CDR3 length equals 18 residues. The CDR3 protein is CASSTGLAGGLVLDTQYF. The CDR3 region has the DNA TGCGCCAGCAGCACCGGACTAGCGGGAGGGCTCGTGCTAGATACGCAGTATTTT.